This TCR beta chain was observed in a study of OX40 agonist ivuxolimab in advanced cancers. TCRdb keeps only in-frame clones here, not all; method: immunoSEQ multiplex PCR. The sample holds over 45,000 clones; around four fifths are singletons and the top ten take under 3.5%. This sample comprised CD4+ or CD8+ T cells sorted from blood, obtained in a trial of the OX40 agonist ivuxolimab. The TCR comes from an adult with an advanced solid tumor such as melanoma, head and neck, liver or kidney cancer.

CDR3 amino acids: CASSKGQADTQYF. The CDR3 DNA reads TGTGCCAGCAGCAAGGGACAGGCAGATACGCAGTATTTT. V is TRBV21-1 and J is TRBJ2-3; no check of the table's D call, TRBD1, against the DNA was made. TRBV21-1 is tagged as a pseudogene. This CDR3 is built from 13 residues.